What follows are 7 T cell receptor beta chains derived from one specimen sequenced in a study of T cell changes during pregnancy in multiple sclerosis. Repertoires were generated with immunoSEQ multiplex PCR, while TCRdb's copy carries only in-frame clones and drops some. This sample has just under 95,000 clones, with approximately 92% found just once. Specimen: peripheral blood, collected in the first trimester of pregnancy. All receptors come from a female donor with multiple sclerosis, enrolled in a pregnancy study.

CDR3 nucleotides: TGTGCCAGCAGCTCCCTTCGGGGACTAGTCAACAATGAGCAGTTCTTC. Translated: CASSSLRGLVNNEQFF. The rearrangement joins TRBV7-3 to TRBJ2-1, with 8 bases matching TRBD2. This CDR3 has 16 amino acids. In germline, CDR1 is SGHTA, CDR2 FQGTGA. V was pared by 4 bases and J by 5 bases, with 10 bases of the junction left unmatched.

The V and J genes are TRBV27 and TRBJ1-5; unclear D gene. The CDR3 contains 16 residues. CDR1 MNHEY and CDR2 SMNVEV come from the germline V gene (reference sequence). Trimming stripped 5 bases from V and 2 bases from J, with 16 bases between. DNA of the CDR3: TGTGCCAGCAGTACAAACGGGGTTTGGGGCAATCAGCCCCAGCATTTT. It codes for CASSTNGVWGNQPQHF.

This chain connects TRBV9 to TRBJ2-6; 7 bases agree with TRBD1. The CDR3 extends over 16 amino acids. Germline V gene sequence: CDR1 SGDLS, CDR2 YYNGEE. Germline trimming cut 6 bases from V and 2 bases from J; bases unmatched to any gene: 8. This CDR3 reads CASTGTARAGANVLTF. The CDR3 DNA follows: TGTGCCAGCACCGGGACAGCGCGCGCTGGGGCCAACGTCCTGACTTTC.

This chain links TRBV9 with TRBJ2-5; 9 bases are a match to TRBD1. After removal of 2 bases from V and 5 bases from J, the junction contained 7 bases not matched to a gene. The V gene's germline CDR1 is SGDLS and CDR2 YYNGEE. The CDR3 covers 15 residues. The CDR3 spells CASSVGTGYWETQYF. The DNA of the CDR3 is TGTGCCAGCAGCGTTGGGACAGGGTATTGGGAGACCCAGTACTTC.

The chain combines TRBV7-2 with TRBJ2-5; 11 bases line up with TRBD2. This CDR3 has 16 amino acids. With V trimmed by 1 base and J by 9 bases, 10 bases remained unmatched. Germline V gene lookup returns CDR1 SGHTA and CDR2 FQGNSA. CDR3 DNA: TGTGCCAGCAGCTTAGTATTATCCCCGACTAGCGGGGCCCAGTACTTC. As protein: CASSLVLSPTSGAQYF.

V usage is TRBV5-1 and J usage is TRBJ1-1; D gene unclear. Germline V gene sequence: CDR1 SGHRS, CDR2 YFSETQ. Trimming removed 2 bases at V and 2 bases at J, with 10 bases between. The CDR3 consists of 14 residues. CDR3 coding DNA: TGCGCCAGCAGCTTTGAGGTCGCAAACACTGAAGCTTTCTTT. It is translated as CASSFEVANTEAFF.

J is TRBJ2-3 and V is TRBV5-4; TRBD2 matches 9 bases. The CDR3 is made up of 14 amino acids. Losses at the gene ends were 0 bases for V and 7 bases for J; bases not matched to a gene: 3. The germline CDR1 and CDR2 sequences are SGHNT and YYREEE (reference sequence). The CDR3 DNA is TGTGCCAGCAGCTTGGGCGGACTAGCGAATACGCAGTATTTT. Its protein is CASSLGGLANTQYF. The full variable domain, completed using reference TRBV5-4 and TRBJ2-3, is ETGVTQSPTHLIKTRGQQVTLRCSSQSGHNTVSWYQQALGQGPQFIFQYYREEENGRGNFPPRFSGLQFPNYSSELNVNALELDDSALYLCASSLGGLANTQYFGPGTRLTVL.